A selection of T cell receptor beta chains follows, all from one sample in a study of cytotoxic CD8 clonotypes in ibrutinib-treated CLL. Sequencing was performed with immunoSEQ multiplex PCR; in TCRdb, only in-frame clones are kept and a portion is missing. The sample lists about 160,000 clones; roughly 86% were seen once. This specimen was PBMCs, taken after 12 months of ibrutinib treatment. These receptors came from a human donor with chronic lymphocytic leukemia. The CDR3 runs from the conserved cysteine through the conserved F or W. The D gene is left open where the match is weak. Where a row states a size, it is once, few, many or the class of an expanded clone; other rows omit it.

d_call | j_call | v_call | clone_size | cdr3_aa | cdr3_nt
TRBD2 | TRBJ2-7 | TRBV2 | NA | CASSSGTSGSEQYF | TGTGCCAGCAGTTCCGGGACTAGCGGTAGCGAGCAGTACTTC
TRBD2 | TRBJ2-3 | TRBV9 | few | CASSISGRAARDTQYF | TGTGCCAGCAGCATTAGCGGGAGGGCCGCTCGTGATACGCAGTATTTT
NA | TRBJ1-1 | TRBV6-1 | NA | CASSELTPFF | TGTGCCAGCAGTGAACTTACCCCTTTCTTT
TRBD2 | TRBJ2-7 | TRBV7-2 | NA | CASSLTSGEAYEQYF | TGTGCCAGCAGCTTGACTAGCGGCGAGGCCTACGAGCAGTACTTC
TRBD1 | TRBJ1-5 | TRBV28 | NA | CASSYSRTGHQPQHF | TGTGCCAGCAGCTACTCGAGGACAGGGCATCAGCCCCAGCATTTT
NA | TRBJ2-7 | TRBV2 | NA | CASSLGAGEQYF | TGTGCCAGCAGCCTCGGGGCTGGCGAGCAGTACTTC
TRBD1 | TRBJ1-2 | TRBV6-5 | NA | CASRSDRGRVGYTF | TGTGCCAGCAGGTCCGACAGGGGCCGAGTGGGCTACACCTTC
NA | TRBJ1-4 | TRBV2 | few | CAGNKANEKLFF | TGTGCCGGCAACAAGGCTAATGAAAAACTGTTTTTT
NA | TRBJ2-1 | TRBV6-6 | NA | CASSPRSSSNEQFF | TGTGCCAGCAGCCCACGGTCAAGCAGCAATGAGCAGTTCTTC
NA | TRBJ2-5 | TRBV5-1 | NA | CASSGGGEKETQYF | TGCGCCAGCAGCGGGGGGGGCGAGAAAGAGACCCAGTACTTC
NA | TRBJ2-5 | TRBV6-1 | NA | CASSEAGGRETQYF | TGTGCCAGCAGTGAAGCGGGGGGGCGGGAGACCCAGTACTTC
NA | TRBJ1-2 | TRBV5-4 | NA | CASSQENLATGGYTF | TGTGCCAGCAGCCAAGAAAATCTCGCTACGGGTGGCTACACCTTC
NA | TRBJ1-5 | TRBV16 | NA | CASSPLQVGDQPQHF | TGTGCCAGCAGTCCGCTCCAGGTCGGGGATCAGCCCCAGCATTTT
NA | TRBJ2-1 | TRBV4-3 | NA | CASSQRLYEGGYNEQFF | TGCGCCAGCAGCCAGAGGCTTTACGAAGGGGGATACAATGAGCAGTTCTTC
NA | TRBJ1-3 | TRBV27 | NA | CASSLSRGNTIYF | TGTGCCAGCAGTTTATCAAGGGGAAACACCATATATTTT
NA | TRBJ2-1 | TRBV19 | NA | CASSMGSGQGRNEQFF | TGTGCCAGTAGTATGGGGTCGGGCCAGGGGCGGAATGAGCAGTTCTTC
TRBD2 | TRBJ2-1 | TRBV7-2 | once | CASSFFSGGRSNEQFF | TGTGCCAGCAGCTTTTTCAGCGGGGGCCGCTCAAATGAGCAGTTCTTC
NA | TRBJ2-3 | TRBV18 | NA | CASSGPTDTQYF | TGTGCCAGCTCCGGACCCACAGATACGCAGTATTTT
NA | TRBJ1-2 | TRBV29-1 | once | CSVEKYRAGYGYTF | TGCAGCGTTGAGAAGTACAGGGCCGGCTATGGCTACACCTTC
NA | TRBJ2-4 | TRBV28 | NA | CASSLSGGLTKNIQYF | TGTGCCAGCAGTTTATCCGGAGGCCTAACCAAAAACATTCAGTACTTC
TRBD1 | TRBJ1-1 | TRBV5-1 | NA | CASSPTTGPDRAEAFF | TGCGCCAGCAGCCCCACGACAGGGCCGGATCGGGCTGAAGCTTTCTTT
TRBD1 | TRBJ1-2 | TRBV19 | once | CASSTGTGICTF | TGTGCCAGTAGTACCGGGACAGGGATTTGCACCTTC
NA | TRBJ2-3 | TRBV7-2 | few | CASSLVSRVVTDTQYF | TGTGCCAGCAGCTTAGTCTCGCGGGTGGTCACAGATACGCAGTATTTT
NA | TRBJ2-4 | TRBV27 | NA | CASSAGSGPENIQYF | TGTGCCAGCAGTGCCGGATCAGGGCCCGAAAACATTCAGTACTTC
TRBD1 | TRBJ1-1 | TRBV6-6 | NA | CASSSGQLNTEAFF | TGTGCCAGCAGTTCGGGACAGTTGAACACTGAAGCTTTCTTT
NA | TRBJ2-3 | TRBV4-3 | NA | CASSLHTGNTDTQYF | TGCGCCAGCAGCTTACATACGGGCAACACAGATACGCAGTATTTT
TRBD1 | TRBJ2-4 | TRBV2 | NA | CASRGQSLAKNIQYF | TGTGCCAGCAGGGGACAGAGTCTAGCCAAAAACATTCAGTACTTC
NA | TRBJ2-7 | TRBV6-1 | NA | CASSAGYEQYF | TGTGCCAGCTCAGCCGGCTACGAGCAGTACTTC
NA | TRBJ2-7 | TRBV28 | NA | CASSLGDRSSYEQYF | TGTGCCAGCAGTTTAGGAGACAGGAGCTCCTACGAGCAGTACTTC
NA | TRBJ1-1 | TRBV7-8 | NA | CASSLVALGVNTEAFF | TGTGCCAGCAGCTTAGTAGCCTTGGGGGTGAACACTGAAGCTTTCTTT
NA | TRBJ1-1 | TRBV7-9 | NA | CASSSMGTEAFF | TGTGCCAGCAGCTCCATGGGCACTGAAGCTTTCTTT
NA | TRBJ1-2 | TRBV6-6 | once | CASSPPGRRGYGYTF | TGTGCCAGCAGTCCACCAGGGCGCAGGGGCTATGGCTACACCTTC
TRBD1 | TRBJ2-7 | TRBV29-1 | NA | CSVGVGQGREQYF | TGCAGCGTTGGAGTGGGACAGGGGAGGGAGCAGTACTTC
NA | TRBJ2-5 | TRBV4-3 | NA | CASSQLGALPETQYF | TGCGCCAGCAGCCAACTGGGGGCCTTACCGGAGACCCAGTACTTC
NA | TRBJ1-5 | TRBV27 | NA | CASSLTVDRRSNQPQHF | TGTGCCAGCAGTTTAACAGTCGACCGACGTAGCAATCAGCCCCAGCATTTT
TRBD2 | TRBJ2-3 | TRBV4-1 | NA | CTSSQEWYSGGARDTQYF | TGCACCAGCAGCCAAGAATGGTATAGCGGGGGGGCCCGGGATACGCAGTATTTT
TRBD1 | TRBJ2-7 | TRBV4-3 | NA | CASSQNWDRMNEQYF | TGCGCCAGCAGCCAAAACTGGGACAGGATGAACGAGCAGTACTTC
TRBD1 | TRBJ1-2 | TRBV18 | few | CASSPPTGQGNGYTF | TGTGCCAGCTCACCCCCGACGGGACAGGGGAATGGCTACACCTTC
TRBD1 | TRBJ2-3 | TRBV6-5 | NA | CASSYYGTGRTDTQYF | TGTGCCAGCAGTTACTATGGGACAGGGAGGACAGATACGCAGTATTTT
TRBD1 | TRBJ2-2 | TRBV28 | NA | CASSFPRTGGFGELFF | TGTGCCAGCAGTTTCCCGCGGACAGGGGGGTTCGGGGAGCTGTTTTTT
TRBD1 | TRBJ1-2 | TRBV2 | NA | CASNPGGQGGYTF | TGTGCCAGCAACCCAGGGGGCCAGGGAGGCTACACCTTC
TRBD1 | TRBJ2-7 | TRBV6-5 | NA | CASSYWTGYEQYF | TGTGCCAGCAGTTACTGGACAGGGTACGAGCAGTACTTC
NA | TRBJ1-2 | TRBV10-3 | NA | CADQTGTTTNNYGYTF | TGTGCCGACCAGACCGGGACAACGACTAATAACTATGGCTACACCTTC
NA | TRBJ1-5 | TRBV28 | NA | CASGQGFWAQHF | TGTGCCAGTGGGCAGGGGTTCTGGGCCCAGCATTTT
NA | TRBJ1-2 | TRBV19 | NA | CASSPGRTNYGYTF | TGTGCCAGTTCTCCGGGACGGACTAACTATGGCTACACCTTC
NA | TRBJ1-1 | TRBV27 | NA | CASSPQELNTEAFF | TGTGCCAGCAGTCCACAGGAATTGAACACTGAAGCTTTCTTT
NA | TRBJ1-2 | TRBV30 | NA | CAWSVGSGYTF | TGTGCCTGGAGTGTAGGGAGCGGCTACACCTTC
NA | TRBJ2-5 | TRBV6-1 | NA | CATHRVPQETQYF | TGTGCCACACACAGGGTCCCCCAAGAGACCCAGTACTTC